Each of the 27 T cell receptor beta chains below was sequenced from the same sample in a study of T cells in Graves' hyperthyroidism and ophthalmopathy. Amplification targeted TCR beta CDR3 regions from RNA transcripts. A first-round RT-PCR of the TCR CDR3 used the HTBI primer set. MiXCR, applied by TCRdb to the multiplex PCR reads, yields one record per CDR3 protein. The repertoire holds around 55,000 distinct CDR3 sequences, with around half as singletons. The sample taken for sequencing was blood. The receptors were sampled from a woman between 45 and 65 years old with Graves' ophthalmopathy.

There are many counts of this clonotype. The rearrangement uses TRBV20-1 and TRBJ2-7; 7 nucleotides match TRBD1. In germline, CDR1 is DFQATT, CDR2 SNEGSKA (reference sequence). V dropped 3 bases and J dropped 4; count of bases not matched to a gene: 6. CDR3 size: 13 residues. The CDR3 bases are TGCAGTGCTAGTCGAGGGGGCGCTTACGAGCAGTACTTC. This codes for CSASRGGAYEQYF.

As regards this clonotype: Germline is not matched at one junction end, which may reflect a read error. The chain combines TRBV7-9 with TRBJ1-3; D might be TRBD1 (6 bases). Germline CDR1 and CDR2: SEHNR and FQNEAQ (reference sequence). CDR3 length: 16 amino acids. CDR3 bases: TGTGCCAGCAGCCAAGTGGCAGGGGACTCTGGAAACACCGTATATTTT. The encoded protein is CASSQVAGDSGNTVYF.

The chain carries TRBV6-5 and TRBJ2-5; 7 nucleotides agree with TRBD1. The CDR3 has 17 residues. Trimming cost V 1 base and J 1 base; bases outside gene matches: 9. From germline, CDR1 is MNHEY and CDR2 SVGAGI. The CDR3 DNA reads as TGTGCCAGCAGTTACTGGGACAGCCAAGGGATCCAAGAGACCCAGTACTTC. Encoded protein: CASSYWDSQGIQETQYF.

This clonotype was counted ten times or more. V gene TRBV7-6 combines with J gene TRBJ1-2; D remains ambiguous. Germline V gene lookup returns CDR1 SGHVS and CDR2 FNYEAQ. V was clipped by 5 bases and J by 3 bases, with 16 bases between them. The CDR3 extends over 15 amino acids. The CDR3: CASSPFDRADYGYTF. DNA for the CDR3: TGTGCCAGCAGCCCTTTCGACCGGGCCGACTATGGCTACACCTTC.

This clonotype was observed many times. Since a much larger clone is just one base distant, this may be a read error. The genes are TRBV7-2 and TRBJ2-7, with D perhaps matching TRBD1 or TRBD2 (6 bases each). This CDR3 has 16 residues. The germline CDR1 and CDR2 sequences are SGHTA and FQGNSA. Trimming left V 2 bases short and J 2 bases short, with 16 bases between. The CDR3 reads CASSLSYGGGAYEQYF. Written as DNA, the CDR3 is TGTGCCAGCAGCTTATCTTACGGGGGCGGGGCCTACGAGCAGTACTTC. Variable domain in full (rest from reference TRBV7-2 and TRBJ2-7): GAGVSQSPSNKVTEKGKDVELRCDPISGHTALYWYRQSLGQGLEFLIYFQGNSAPDKSGLPSDRFSAERTGGSVSTLTIQRTQQEDSAVYLCASSLSYGGGAYEQYFGPGTRLTVT.

The CDR3 region has the DNA TGTGCCGGCGGCTTTTCTCTGTTCGGGACAGGGGATGGGACCCAGTACTTC. Its protein product is CAGGFSLFGTGDGTQYF. The rearrangement links TRBV5-4 to TRBJ2-5, with 10 positions matching TRBD1. The CDR3 length is 17 residues. Germline V lookup: CDR1 SGHNT, CDR2 YYREEE (reference sequence). With V trimmed by 10 bases and J by 7 bases, 22 bases remained unmatched.

Regarding this clonotype: Given the absence of the conserved phenylalanine or tryptophan at the CDR3 end, a read error is likely. The chain uses TRBV7-2 and TRBJ2-3, with D perhaps TRBD1 or TRBD2 (5 bases each). This CDR3 region has 15 residues. Germline assignment: CDR1 SGHTA and CDR2 FQGNSA. V was trimmed by 3 bases and J by 2 bases, leaving 12 bases between them. CDR3 coding DNA: TGTGCCAGCAGCTTGAACGGGGCGATCACAGATACGCAGTATCTT. It specifies CASSLNGAITDTQYL.

This clonotype is categorized as medium-sized (0.01 to 0.1%). This chain links TRBV10-2 with TRBJ2-7, with D perhaps assigned TRBD1 or TRBD2 (6 bases each). Looked up from germline, CDR1 is WSHSY and CDR2 is SAAADI. The CDR3 loop spans 15 amino acids. Trimming took off 3 bases at V and 6 bases at J, with 18 bases between the two ends. CDR3 amino acids: CASSDEEGEYSEQYF. The CDR3 coding sequence is TGCGCCAGCAGTGATGAGGAGGGGGAGTACAGCGAGCAGTACTTC.

This rearrangement joins TRBV2 to TRBJ2-7; D not certain. The CDR3 has 12 residues. V was clipped by 4 bases and J by 7 bases, with 11 bases between them. Germline V gene lookup returns CDR1 SNHLY and CDR2 FYNNEI. Here the CDR3 reads CASSVGSTEQYF. CDR3 coding DNA: TGTGCCAGCAGTGTCGGCTCTACGGAGCAGTACTTC.

This clonotype was counted at least ten times. V usage is TRBV7-6 and J usage is TRBJ1-3; D gene uncertain. V was cut by 3 bases and J by 0 bases, with 6 bases left in between. Germline assignment: CDR1 SGHVS and CDR2 FNYEAQ. The CDR3 extends over 14 amino acids. CDR3 DNA: TGTGCCAGCAGCTTTGCAGGCTCTGGAAACACCATATATTTT. Amino acids: CASSFAGSGNTIYF. Drawing the rest from reference TRBV7-6 and TRBJ1-3, the complete variable domain is GAGVSQSPRYKVTKRGQDVALRCDPISGHVSLYWYRQALGQGPEFLTYFNYEAQQDKSGLPNDRFSAERPEGSISTLTIQRTEQRDSAMYRCASSFAGSGNTIYFGEGSWLTVV.

This clonotype was detected ten times or more. The rearrangement joins TRBV12-3 or TRBV12-4 to TRBJ2-7; 7 bases match TRBD2. The CDR3 length is 12 residues. The J segment lost 2 bases and the V segment lost 8 bases, leaving 3 bases of the junction unmatched. The CDR3 region has the DNA TGTGCCAGCCAGCGGGACGCCTACGAGCAGTACTTC. It translates to CASQRDAYEQYF.

This clonotype has ten or more counts. J is TRBJ2-5 and V is TRBV25-1; D may be TRBD2 (5 bases). V shed 2 bases and J shed 7 bases, with 11 bases lying between them. Germline loops: CDR1 MGHDK, CDR2 SYGVNS. CDR3 length: 13 residues. The CDR3 nucleotides read TGTGCCAGCAGTGAAGGGAGTAGGAGGACCCAGTACTTC. Its translation is CASSEGSRRTQYF.

This clonotype was seen a single time. The V and J genes are TRBV2 and TRBJ1-2; a possible D gene is TRBD1 (6 bases). The V and J ends lost 6 bases and 2 bases respectively, with 10 bases between them. Looked up from germline, CDR1 is SNHLY and CDR2 is FYNNEI. The CDR3 is 13 amino acids. The CDR3 nucleotides read TGTGCCAGCAGCGGCACAGGGAACTATGGCTACACCTTC. Amino acid sequence: CASSGTGNYGYTF.

This clonotype has ten or more counts. The chain has TRBV2 and TRBJ2-7, with D perhaps assigned TRBD1 or TRBD2 (5 bases each). V lost 2 bases and J lost 4, with 12 bases in between. The CDR3 extends over 14 amino acids. Germline CDR1 SNHLY, CDR2 FYNNEI. The CDR3 reads CASSERRGPYEQYF. The CDR3 nucleotides are TGTGCCAGCAGTGAACGCCGGGGCCCTTACGAGCAGTACTTC. Looking up the rest from reference TRBV2 and TRBJ2-7 gives the full variable domain: EPEVTQTPSHQVTQMGQEVILRCVPISNHLYFYWYRQILGQKVEFLVSFYNNEISEKSEIFDDQFSVERPDGSNFTLKIRSTKLEDSAMYFCASSERRGPYEQYFGPGTRLTVT.

The chain uses TRBV25-1 and TRBJ2-7; TRBD1 or TRBD2 may be the D gene (5 bases each). Trimming left V 1 base short and J 0 bases short, with 16 bases between. There are 17 residues in the CDR3. Germline assignment: CDR1 MGHDK and CDR2 SYGVNS. The CDR3: CASSESLGTASSYEQYF. The CDR3 coding sequence is TGTGCCAGCAGTGAATCCCTCGGGACCGCTAGCTCCTACGAGCAGTACTTC.

The chain recombines TRBV9 with TRBJ2-7, with D perhaps TRBD1 or TRBD2 (5 bases each). This CDR3 region has 15 residues. From germline, CDR1 is SGDLS and CDR2 YYNGEE. Trimming stripped 0 bases from V and 2 bases from J, with 12 bases between. DNA for the CDR3: TGTGCCAGCAGCGTAGGGGGGTGGGGGACCTACGAGCAGTACTTC. The encoded protein is CASSVGGWGTYEQYF. Full variable domain (outside the CDR3, taken from reference TRBV9 and TRBJ2-7): DSGVTQTPKHLITATGQRVTLRCSPRSGDLSVYWYQQSLDQGLQFLIQYYNGEERAKGNILERFSAQQFPDLHSELNLSSLELGDSALYFCASSVGGWGTYEQYFGPGTRLTVT.

This chain uses TRBV15 with TRBJ2-7; weak D call: TRBD2 (5 bases). In germline, CDR1 is LNHNV, CDR2 YYDKDF (reference sequence). This CDR3 region has 17 residues. Trimming pared 3 bases from V and 2 bases from J, leaving 20 bases between. For the CDR3, the DNA is TGTGCCACCAGCAGCTTAACGTTTGTGCGGGTCCCCTACGAGCAGTACTTC. It yields the protein CATSSLTFVRVPYEQYF.

This clonotype has only a few counts. The rearrangement joins TRBV7-2 to TRBJ2-7, with 9 bases aligning to TRBD1. The V gene end was trimmed by 5 bases and the J gene end by 2 bases; junction bases not matched to a gene: 4. Germline V gene sequence: CDR1 SGHTA, CDR2 FQGNSA. The CDR3 length is 14 residues. CDR3 amino acids: CASSAGQGPYEQYF. The CDR3 coding sequence is TGTGCCAGCAGCGCGGGACAGGGACCCTACGAGCAGTACTTC.

This clonotype was seen many times. The chain employs TRBV6-2 or TRBV6-3 and TRBJ1-6, with 9 nucleotides matching TRBD1. From germline, CDR1 is MNHEY and CDR2 SVGEGT. This CDR3 has 14 amino acids. V shed 6 bases, J shed 13 bases, and the junction held 10 bases outside the gene matches. The CDR3 nucleotides read TGTGCCAGCAGAGGCGGGACAGGGCTCCGGCCCCTCCACTTT. Translating it yields CASRGGTGLRPLHF.

This clonotype was observed many times. The chain combines TRBV7-9 with TRBJ2-2, with 9 bases lining up with TRBD1. The junction had 5 bases not matched to a gene; V was cut back by 5 bases and J by 4 bases. The CDR3 has 15 residues. Germline V gene lookup returns CDR1 SEHNR and CDR2 FQNEAQ (reference sequence). The CDR3 sequence: CASSVRQGGTGELFF. Here the CDR3 DNA reads TGTGCCAGCAGCGTAAGACAGGGGGGCACCGGGGAGCTGTTTTTT.

This clonotype was seen many times. This chain connects TRBV20-1 to TRBJ1-2; tentatively, D is TRBD1 (5 bases). V shed 6 bases and J shed 4 bases, with 15 bases lying between them. The germline V gene encodes CDR1 DFQATT and CDR2 SNEGSKA (reference sequence). The CDR3 spans 13 residues. CDR3 protein: CSAAGGRGYGYTF. Here the CDR3 DNA reads TGCAGTGCGGCCGGGGGTCGCGGCTATGGCTACACCTTC.

At least ten counts were recorded for this clonotype. One junction end does not reproduce the germline sequence, and a read error may be involved. The chain uses TRBV3-1 and TRBJ1-6; 8 bases line up with TRBD1. CDR1 and CDR2 from the germline V gene are LGHDT and YNNKEL (reference sequence). This CDR3 has 16 amino acids. CDR3: CASSQLNRGIYSPLHF. In nucleotides, the CDR3 is TGTGCCAGCAGCCAATTAAACAGGGGGATATATTCCCCCCTCCACTTT.

Regarding this clonotype: This sequence may be a read error, since a much larger clone differs from it by one base. The chain combines TRBV28 with TRBJ1-5; 8 bases match TRBD1. Germline CDR1 reads MDHEN; CDR2 reads SYDVKM. There are 17 residues in the CDR3. For the CDR3, the DNA is TGTGCCAGCAGGACCGGGACAGGCCAATATAGCAGTCAGCCCCAGCATTTT. The encoded protein is CASRTGTGQYSSQPQHF.

The sample holds many counts of this clonotype. The chain couples TRBV4-3 to TRBJ2-7, with D tentatively TRBD2 (6 bases). V lost 1 base to trimming and J lost 7 bases, with 14 bases between them. This CDR3 comprises 14 residues. Germline loops: CDR1 LGHNA, CDR2 YSLEER. The CDR3 coding sequence is TGCGCCAGCAGCCAAGCTAGCGATGGGAGAGAGCAGTACTTC. Translation gives CASSQASDGREQYF.

This clonotype was recorded many times. The missing conserved phenylalanine or tryptophan at the end of this CDR3 makes a read error likely. This chain uses TRBV2 with TRBJ1-2; D uncertain. Germline CDR1 reads SNHLY; CDR2 reads FYNNEI. V lost 5 bases to trimming and J lost 3 bases, with 13 bases between them. There are 14 residues in the CDR3. CDR3 amino acids: CASSWGDGDYGYTL. CDR3 DNA: TGTGCCAGCAGTTGGGGAGATGGTGACTATGGCTACACCCTC.

This clonotype showed up just a few times. The CDR3 DNA reads TGCAGCGTTGGGACAGGGGGCACCTACAATGAGCAGTATTTT. As protein: CSVGTGGTYNEQYF. J is TRBJ2-3 and V is TRBV29-1, with 11 nucleotides matching TRBD1. With V trimmed by 4 bases and J by 11 bases, 11 bases remained unmatched. CDR3 size: 14 residues. Per the germline V gene, CDR1 is SQVTM and CDR2 is ANQGSEA.

This clonotype came up a few times. Given a much more abundant clone one base away, this may be a read error. The chain has TRBV5-1 and TRBJ2-2, with TRBD2 matching over 13 bases. CDR1 is SGHRS, CDR2 YFSETQ, per germline. This CDR3 comprises 17 residues. CDR3 sequence (DNA): TGCGCCAGCAGCGCCGGACTAGCGGGGGTCAACACCTGGGAGCTGTTTTTT. Amino acid sequence: CASSAGLAGVNTWELFF.